This T cell receptor beta chain is from a study of T cells expressing NK-cell markers. The overall study: The authors derived TCR beta repertoires from sorted CD3+CD56+NKG2C+, CD3+CD56+NKG2C- and CD3+CD56-NKG2C+ T cells. The study sequenced eight donors, seven HCMV-seropositive and one seronegative.

TCRdb re-called the 5' RACE reads, yielding one record per CDR3 amino acid sequence without DNA. This listing includes 130,000 to 150,000 distinct CDR3 sequences. Germline V CDR1 and CDR2: LNHDA, SQIVND (reference sequence). CDR3 length equals 13 residues. The chain uses TRBV19 and TRBJ1-2; lacking DNA, the TRBD1 call made by TCRdb goes unchecked. Material for sequencing was blood T cells: a sorted CD56 or NKG2C T cell subset, CD4+ or CD8+ T cells, or bulk PBMC T cells (not recorded which). The clonotype comes from a man between 18 and 29 years old in good health. CDR3 loop: CASSQMTGYGYTF.